This TCR beta chain comes out of a study of T-cell reconstitution after alpha-beta-depleted transplantation in children (dated by TCRdb to the mid-2010s). Looking at the study overall: T-cell immune reconstitution after TCRalphabeta/CD19-depleted allogeneic hematopoietic cell transplantation in children was quantitatively tracked in the study by means of TCR repertoire profiling.

From a lookup of the germline V gene, CDR1 and CDR2 are MGHDK and SYGVNS. The CDR3 runs 11 residues from the cysteine to the phenylalanine. Solely the CDR3 DNA is kept, with 33 bases framed from the first base. V loses 7 bases of germline sequence and J loses 7 bases, and the interval between the two ends is 10 bases. The library came from PCR. TCRdb names Illumina HiSeq 2500 as the instrument used. Molecular barcoding was employed in the preparation of TCR libraries, with unique molecular identifiers being used to normalize TCRbeta repertoire quantification. TCRdb reprocessing: public reads trimmed at Q25 with fastp, clones called with MiXCR, in-frame beta chains kept. Records with the same CDR3 protein are collapsed into one entry carrying the most frequent genes and DNA. This sample lists about 640,000 distinct CDR3 sequences; 16% were detected once. Around 0.96% of the sample is in the top ten clones.

This clonotype has a count of ten or more. Its antigen target is currently unknown. Nothing much larger sits one base from this clone, and base qualities are not available. The chain is encoded by TRBV25-1 joined to TRBJ1-1; TRBD1 is a possible D gene, resting on 5 matching bases. The material was PBMCs from the stem cell graft donor, obtained from the stem cell graft. The TCR originated in a human donor who donated a stem cell graft to a child with acute myeloid leukemia. CDR3 loop: CASIRGDEAFF. DNA sequence: TGTGCCAGCATACGGGGGGATGAAGCTTTCTTT. Here the CDR3 is joined to the reference TRBV25-1 and TRBJ1-1 genes, and the full variable domain is: EADIYQTPRYLVIGTGKKITLECSQTMGHDKMYWYQQDPGMELHLIHYSYGVNSTEKGDLSSESTVSRIRTEHFPLTLESARPSHTSQYLCASIRGDEAFFGQGTRLTVV.